The rows below give T cell receptor beta chains drawn from one sample of a study of blood T cell repertoires in COVID-19. Repertoires were generated with immunoSEQ multiplex PCR, while TCRdb's copy carries only in-frame clones and drops some. This table has more than 95,000 clones, nearly 90% appearing once. Sequenced input: peripheral blood. The source of these receptors is a man aged 50 or older in a cohort sampled during active COVID-19. Both conserved end residues are part of each CDR3. Fields, in order: J gene, clone size, D gene, V gene, CDR3 protein, CDR3 DNA. D genes are given only for firm matches. Some rows mark clone size as missing; the rest say once, few, many or name a class of expanded clone.

j_gene: TRBJ2-3; abundance: .; d_gene: TRBD2; v_gene: TRBV2; CDR3aa: CASSARGGAGTQYF; CDR3nt: TGTGCCAGCAGTGCCCGGGGGGGGGCAGGGACGCAGTATTTT
j_gene: TRBJ2-6; abundance: .; d_gene: TRBD1; v_gene: TRBV4-2; CDR3aa: CASSQDEDRAPSGANVLTF; CDR3nt: TGTGCCAGCAGCCAAGATGAGGACAGGGCACCGTCTGGGGCCAACGTCCTGACTTTC
j_gene: TRBJ1-2; abundance: .; d_gene: .; v_gene: TRBV29-1; CDR3aa: CSAYGGERTNYGYTF; CDR3nt: TGCAGCGCTTACGGAGGGGAGCGGACTAACTATGGCTACACCTTC
j_gene: TRBJ1-2; abundance: .; d_gene: TRBD1; v_gene: TRBV10-2; CDR3aa: CASSESKLGTGTNGYTF; CDR3nt: TGCGCCAGCAGTGAGTCGAAATTAGGGACAGGGACGAATGGCTACACCTTC
j_gene: TRBJ1-1; abundance: .; d_gene: TRBD1; v_gene: TRBV19; CDR3aa: CASSMDRAGNTEAFF; CDR3nt: TGTGCCAGTAGTATGGACAGGGCTGGGAACACTGAAGCTTTCTTT
j_gene: TRBJ1-6; abundance: few; d_gene: TRBD1; v_gene: TRBV6-1; CDR3aa: CASSEVDRDSPLHF; CDR3nt: TGTGCCAGCAGTGAGGTGGACAGGGACTCACCCCTCCACTTT
j_gene: TRBJ2-1; abundance: .; d_gene: TRBD2; v_gene: TRBV9; CDR3aa: CASSVGQRGGPDPRHNEQFF; CDR3nt: TGTGCCAGCAGCGTAGGTCAGCGGGGGGGCCCGGACCCCCGCCACAATGAGCAGTTCTTC
j_gene: TRBJ2-7; abundance: .; d_gene: TRBD1; v_gene: TRBV9; CDR3aa: CASSTGQGREEQYF; CDR3nt: TGTGCCAGCAGCACAGGACAGGGAAGGGAAGAGCAGTACTTC
j_gene: TRBJ2-1; abundance: .; d_gene: .; v_gene: TRBV2; CDR3aa: CASSEETGYNEQFF; CDR3nt: TGTGCCAGCAGTGAAGAGACAGGCTACAATGAGCAGTTCTTC
j_gene: TRBJ2-4; abundance: .; d_gene: .; v_gene: TRBV29-1; CDR3aa: CSVAAPGIQYF; CDR3nt: TGCAGCGTGGCGGCCCCGGGCATTCAGTACTTC
j_gene: TRBJ1-1; abundance: .; d_gene: TRBD1; v_gene: TRBV2; CDR3aa: CASEGQRNTEAFF; CDR3nt: TGTGCCAGTGAGGGACAGAGGAACACTGAAGCTTTCTTT
j_gene: TRBJ2-2; abundance: .; d_gene: TRBD1; v_gene: TRBV2; CDR3aa: CASSDRGLGTGELFF; CDR3nt: TGTGCCAGCAGTGACAGGGGGCTCGGCACCGGGGAGCTGTTTTTT
j_gene: TRBJ1-6; abundance: .; d_gene: TRBD1; v_gene: TRBV5-3; CDR3aa: CARSLWTGAASLHF; CDR3nt: TGTGCCAGAAGCCTGTGGACAGGGGCCGCGTCCCTCCACTTT
j_gene: TRBJ2-4; abundance: .; d_gene: TRBD1; v_gene: TRBV6-1; CDR3aa: CASSEARTGKLAKNIQYF; CDR3nt: TGTGCCAGCAGTGAAGCCCGGACAGGAAAACTAGCCAAAAACATTCAGTACTTC
j_gene: TRBJ1-1; abundance: .; d_gene: .; v_gene: TRBV27; CDR3aa: CASSRTAKNTEAFF; CDR3nt: TGTGCCAGCAGTAGGACAGCAAAGAACACTGAAGCTTTCTTT
j_gene: TRBJ1-1; abundance: .; d_gene: TRBD1; v_gene: TRBV7-2; CDR3aa: CASSLRLQGAGTEAFF; CDR3nt: TGTGCCAGCAGCTTACGGTTACAGGGGGCAGGGACTGAAGCTTTCTTT
j_gene: TRBJ1-3; abundance: .; d_gene: .; v_gene: TRBV5-1; CDR3aa: CASMSGSGNTIYF; CDR3nt: TGCGCCAGCATGTCCGGTTCTGGAAACACCATATATTTT
j_gene: TRBJ2-1; abundance: once; d_gene: TRBD2; v_gene: TRBV5-1; CDR3aa: CASSGGGSYNEQFF; CDR3nt: TGCGCCAGCAGCGGCGGGGGGTCCTACAATGAGCAGTTCTTC
j_gene: TRBJ1-6; abundance: few; d_gene: .; v_gene: TRBV6-6; CDR3aa: CASRGAGNSPLHF; CDR3nt: TGTGCCAGCAGAGGTGCGGGAAATTCACCCCTCCACTTT
j_gene: TRBJ2-1; abundance: .; d_gene: .; v_gene: TRBV6-5; CDR3aa: CASSSSPVNEQFF; CDR3nt: TGTGCCAGCAGTTCTAGCCCGGTCAATGAGCAGTTCTTC
j_gene: TRBJ2-1; abundance: once; d_gene: .; v_gene: TRBV3-1/TRBV3-2; CDR3aa: CASSPRQGLGGEQFF; CDR3nt: TGTGCCAGCAGCCCACGCCAGGGGCTAGGCGGGGAGCAGTTCTTC
j_gene: TRBJ2-2; abundance: .; d_gene: TRBD2; v_gene: TRBV9; CDR3aa: CASRRTSGSPANTGELFF; CDR3nt: TGTGCCAGCAGACGGACTAGCGGGAGCCCCGCGAACACCGGGGAGCTGTTTTTT
j_gene: TRBJ2-2; abundance: .; d_gene: TRBD1; v_gene: TRBV2; CDR3aa: CASLPDRATGELFF; CDR3nt: TGTGCCAGCCTCCCGGACAGGGCAACCGGGGAGCTGTTTTTT
j_gene: TRBJ2-3; abundance: once; d_gene: .; v_gene: TRBV5-6; CDR3aa: CASLVGGVTGTQYF; CDR3nt: TGTGCCAGCCTCGTTGGCGGGGTAACGGGCACGCAGTATTTT
j_gene: TRBJ2-6; abundance: .; d_gene: TRBD2; v_gene: TRBV24-1; CDR3aa: CATSPSGGGLSGANVLTF; CDR3nt: TGTGCCACCAGCCCCTCTGGCGGGGGGCTCTCTGGGGCCAACGTCCTGACTTTC
j_gene: TRBJ2-3; abundance: .; d_gene: TRBD1; v_gene: TRBV18; CDR3aa: CASSPPLKGATDTQYF; CDR3nt: TGTGCCAGCTCACCACCGTTGAAGGGGGCCACAGATACGCAGTATTTT
j_gene: TRBJ2-1; abundance: .; d_gene: TRBD2; v_gene: TRBV28; CDR3aa: CASLRAGGLNEQFF; CDR3nt: TGTGCCAGTTTACGGGCGGGGGGCCTCAATGAGCAGTTCTTC
j_gene: TRBJ2-1; abundance: once; d_gene: .; v_gene: TRBV7-2; CDR3aa: CASSSFTGSGEQFF; CDR3nt: TGTGCCAGCAGCTCGTTTACAGGGTCCGGGGAGCAGTTCTTC
j_gene: TRBJ1-4; abundance: .; d_gene: TRBD1; v_gene: TRBV5-6; CDR3aa: CASSLPGQYNEKLFF; CDR3nt: TGTGCCAGCAGCTTACCGGGACAGTATAATGAAAAACTGTTTTTT